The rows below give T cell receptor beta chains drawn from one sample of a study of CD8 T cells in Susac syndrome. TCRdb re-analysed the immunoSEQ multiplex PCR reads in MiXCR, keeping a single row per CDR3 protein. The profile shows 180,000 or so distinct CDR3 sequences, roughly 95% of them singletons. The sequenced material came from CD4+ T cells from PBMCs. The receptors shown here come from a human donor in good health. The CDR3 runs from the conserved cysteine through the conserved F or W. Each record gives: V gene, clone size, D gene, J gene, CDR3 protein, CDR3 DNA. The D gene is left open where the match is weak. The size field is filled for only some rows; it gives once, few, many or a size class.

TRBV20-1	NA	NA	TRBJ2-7	CSGGGTNSYEQYF	TGCAGTGGAGGCGGGACCAACTCCTACGAGCAGTACTTC
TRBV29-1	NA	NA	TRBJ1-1	CSVEDLVPGPTEAFF	TGCAGCGTTGAAGATCTAGTCCCAGGACCCACTGAAGCTTTCTTT
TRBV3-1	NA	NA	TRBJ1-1	CASSQGAGTEAFF	TGTGCCAGCAGCCAGGGGGCTGGGACTGAAGCTTTCTTT
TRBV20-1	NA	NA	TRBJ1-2	CSASKRQGSGGYTF	TGCAGTGCTAGTAAGCGGCAGGGAAGTGGTGGCTACACCTTC
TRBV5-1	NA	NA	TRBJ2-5	CASSPDLAKSTGTQYF	TGCGCCAGCAGCCCGGATTTGGCTAAGAGCACCGGGACCCAGTACTTC
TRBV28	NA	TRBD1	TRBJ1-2	CASSYGQARVGYTF	TGTGCCAGCAGTTATGGACAGGCCCGGGTCGGCTACACCTTC
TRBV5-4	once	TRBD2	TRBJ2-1	CASLLAGNNEQFF	TGTGCCAGCCTGCTAGCGGGGAACAATGAGCAGTTCTTC
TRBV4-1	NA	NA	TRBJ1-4	CASSLPVTAGEKLFF	TGCGCCAGCAGCCTACCGGTTACGGCGGGTGAAAAACTGTTTTTT
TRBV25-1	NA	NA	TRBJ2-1	CASSSTGDNEQFF	TGTGCCAGCAGTAGCACCGGGGACAATGAGCAGTTCTTC
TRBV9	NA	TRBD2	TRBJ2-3	CASSALLPGGENTQYF	TGTGCCAGCAGCGCCCTCCTTCCGGGGGGAGAAAATACGCAGTATTTT
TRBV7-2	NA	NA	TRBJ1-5	CASSLGGAGSHQPQHF	TGTGCCAGCAGCTTAGGAGGGGCGGGGAGCCATCAGCCCCAGCATTTT
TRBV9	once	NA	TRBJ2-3	CASSVGPVSVYTQYF	TGTGCCAGCAGCGTAGGGCCGGTGAGCGTTTATACGCAGTATTTT
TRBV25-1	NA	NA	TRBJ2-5	CASRKSGSETQYF	TGTGCCAGCAGGAAGAGCGGCTCCGAGACCCAGTACTTC
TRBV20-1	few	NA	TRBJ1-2	CSARQGYGYTF	TGCAGTGCTAGGCAGGGCTATGGCTACACCTTC
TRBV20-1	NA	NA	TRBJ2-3	CSARAHPRLDTQYF	TGCAGTGCTAGAGCCCATCCCCGCCTAGATACGCAGTATTTT
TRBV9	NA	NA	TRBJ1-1	CASSVDARTEAFF	TGTGCCAGCAGCGTAGACGCTAGGACTGAAGCTTTCTTT
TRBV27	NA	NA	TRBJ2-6	CASKSSTGSSGANVLTF	TGTGCCAGCAAATCCTCGACAGGCTCCTCTGGGGCCAACGTCCTGACTTTC
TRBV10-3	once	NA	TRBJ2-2	CAHQELPAGELFF	TGTGCCCACCAGGAGCTTCCTGCCGGGGAGCTGTTTTTT
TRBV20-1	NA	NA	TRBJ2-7	CSARNHKDGWGEQYF	TGCAGTGCTAGAAACCACAAGGACGGTTGGGGCGAGCAGTACTTC
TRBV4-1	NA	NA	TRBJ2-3	CASSRRAPGVDTQYF	TGCGCCAGCAGCCGGAGGGCACCGGGTGTTGATACGCAGTATTTT
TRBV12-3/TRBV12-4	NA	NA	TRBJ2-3	CASSASDSSQYF	TGTGCCAGCAGCGCGAGCGACTCGAGTCAGTATTTT
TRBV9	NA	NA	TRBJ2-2	CASSATSPGELFF	TGTGCCAGCAGCGCCACTAGCCCCGGGGAGCTGTTTTTT
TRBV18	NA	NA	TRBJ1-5	CASQEQQGVNQPQHF	TGTGCCAGCCAAGAACAACAGGGCGTCAATCAGCCCCAGCATTTT
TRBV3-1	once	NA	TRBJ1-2	CASSRPAQGSGYGYTF	TGTGCCAGCAGCCGCCCTGCCCAGGGGTCCGGCTATGGCTACACCTTC
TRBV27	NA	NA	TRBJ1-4	CASSLSVVTNEKLFF	TGTGCCAGCAGTTTATCGGTGGTTACTAATGAAAAACTGTTTTTT